A selection of T cell receptor beta chains follows, all from one sample in a study of response to subunit inactivated influenza vaccine. Each CDR3 protein is one row after TCRdb ran MiXCR on the RT-PCR reads. The repertoire includes about half a million distinct CDR3 sequences, 25% of them detected once, and approximately 2% sits in the top ten. The sample here was CD4+ T cells sorted from PBMCs, taken roughly 5 days after vaccination. These receptors originate from a man over 45 who received an inactivated influenza vaccine. CDR3s include the opening cysteine and the closing phenylalanine or tryptophan. The listing skips clone size in some rows; elsewhere it reads once, few, many or a size class.

J	size	V	CDR3
TRBJ2-1	few	TRBV15	CATSRGTSNEQFF
TRBJ2-2	NA	TRBV20-1	CSAEPGLATNTGELFF
TRBJ2-7	few	TRBV5-1	CASSPVMGEQYF
TRBJ2-1	few	TRBV11-3	CASSPDSGEQFF
TRBJ2-5	NA	TRBV19	CASSIGLAGALETQYF
TRBJ1-6	few	TRBV6-1	CASSEGLANSPLHF
TRBJ1-1	NA	TRBV6-5	CASSYSPASAVTEAFF
TRBJ1-2	few	TRBV28	CASSLAGGRNYGYTF
TRBJ1-6	NA	TRBV5-1	CASSFGTGSPLHF
TRBJ1-1	many	TRBV5-1	CASSLVGVNTEAFF
TRBJ2-3	NA	TRBV5-1	CASIVQDPTTDTQYF
TRBJ2-3	few	TRBV5-1	CASSLAAGRRPDTQYF
TRBJ2-1	NA	TRBV5-1	CASSKRLAGVGGNEQFF
TRBJ2-1	NA	TRBV5-6	CASILAGGPRNEQFF
TRBJ1-1	NA	TRBV7-6	CASSGSALNTEAFF
TRBJ2-7	few	TRBV28	CASSPTSADRYEQYF
TRBJ2-1	few	TRBV7-3	CASSLTSGRAHNEQFF
TRBJ2-7	NA	TRBV12-3/TRBV12-4	CASSLGGPRLGGEQYF
TRBJ1-3	NA	TRBV5-6	CASSLGQPSSGNTIYF
TRBJ1-4	NA	TRBV6-1	CASRSPSSGEKLFF
TRBJ2-1	NA	TRBV5-1	CASSVTLAAYNEQFF
TRBJ2-1	many	TRBV12-3/TRBV12-4	CASSSSGLALNEQFF
TRBJ2-3	NA	TRBV4-1	CASREGAHTDTQYF
TRBJ2-4	few	TRBV3-1	CASSPSALAKNIQYF
TRBJ2-6	NA	TRBV5-1	CASQTGSSGANVLTF
TRBJ2-1	few	TRBV15	CATSRDYGISYNEQFF
TRBJ2-3	NA	TRBV11-1	CASSLALGRMTPSTDTQYF
TRBJ2-3	NA	TRBV5-1	CASSLEAGGVQDTQYF
TRBJ1-2	many	TRBV15	CATSRGTAYGYTF
TRBJ2-7	many	TRBV15	CATSQTGQTYEQYF
TRBJ2-3	NA	TRBV24-1	CATGDRGRLDTQYF
TRBJ2-7	NA	TRBV12-3/TRBV12-4	CASWTGVYEQYF
TRBJ2-3	NA	TRBV20-1	CSALRTVGTDTQYF
TRBJ1-1	many	TRBV12-3/TRBV12-4	CASSLQGNTEAFF
TRBJ2-1	NA	TRBV20-1	CSAENGREEQFF
TRBJ2-2	NA	TRBV4-2	CASSQEQAGGELFF
TRBJ2-4	NA	TRBV29-1	CSVGDRLAKNIQYF
TRBJ2-7	few	TRBV20-1	CSARDRTTSVYEQYF
TRBJ2-1	once	TRBV7-2	CASSQLGVSYNEQFF
TRBJ2-1	NA	TRBV7-8	CASSLEDSGVSNYNEQFF